This T cell receptor (beta chain) was identified during a study of T cells in Graves' hyperthyroidism and ophthalmopathy (dated 2019 in TCRdb). Broadly, across the study: Peripheral blood samples were taken at the time of initial diagnosis, prior to any treatment. A discovery cohort of about 96 patients, about 44 with Graves' ophthalmopathy and 55 to 60 with stable Graves' hyperthyroidism, was used to find distinguishing TCR V-J signatures. According to the paper, TCR Vbeta CDR3 sequencing was carried out on 135 peripheral blood samples, which came from about 45 ophthalmopathy, around 75 hyperthyroidism and roughly 17 progressor patients. An independent validation cohort of 18 to 20 hyperthyroidism patients and approximately 17 patients who later progressed to ophthalmopathy tested prospective prediction of ophthalmopathy. The approximately 100 discovery patients were divided at random into training and test sets in a 7:3 ratio. In about 6 Graves' hyperthyroidism patients, the study also compared T-cell repertoires from thyroid tissue with T-cell repertoires from blood. Once sampling was done, hyperthyroidism patients were given methimazole at a starting dose of 30 mg daily, whereas ophthalmopathy patients were given high-dose intravenous methylprednisolone. Findings and caveats that apply to the study as a whole: No statistical method was used to set the sample size in advance, and investigators knew the group allocation. In validation, the model predicted progression to ophthalmopathy with just under 71% sensitivity and 72% to 85% specificity, a median of around 6.6 months before onset. Most expanded thyroid clonotypes (frequency above 0.001) were also found in blood, which suggests that blood repertoires may mirror thyroid immune responses. A model built on a 13 V-J signature distinguished ophthalmopathy from stable hyperthyroidism, reaching roughly 88% sensitivity and about 81% specificity in cross-validation and 80%/75% in testing.

The TCR beta CDR3 regions were amplified from the RNA transcripts. For the first round of RT-PCR on the TCR CDR3, the HTBI primer set was used together with the Qiagen OneStep RT-PCR kit. The libraries were constructed in a second round of multiplex PCR and then size-selected and purified. Sequencing of the libraries was done on an Illumina HiSeq2000 using paired-end 100 bp reads. The study's own analysis went as follows. SOAPnuke was used to process the raw data, with reads discarded if the reads contained adapters or uncalled bases, had a mean Phred below 15, or lacked an exact constant-primer or identifier match. High-quality paired reads were merged with COPE v1.2.5, and unique nucleotide sequences were defined as clonotypes. Clonotypes were aligned to IMGT TRBV, TRBD and TRBJ reference segments using MiTCR v1.1. Only V-J combinations with frequency above 0.0001, covering about 99% of repertoires, were analysed. The TCS score was defined as F50 (clonal expansion) divided by E x V (chaos), with BLOSUM62-based TCRdist calculated between CDR3 peptides within each V-J. Welch's t-statistics and random forest reduced around 520 V-J features to fewer than 15, which were used in a naive Bayes classifier (R e1071). The public reads were quality trimmed at Q25 with fastp and then assembled into clones with MiXCR by TCRdb, keeping productive beta chains. Merged by CDR3 protein, the rows form single entries marked with the most common genes and DNA. Here the V and J calls rest on TCRdb's processing, not on the authors' analysis. The table for this sample lists 300,000 to 400,000 distinct CDR3 sequences; less than 20% of them were counted only once. The ten largest account for over 35% of the sample.

At least ten counts were recorded for this clonotype. It lacks a known antigen. Base qualities are not at hand, and no much larger clone is one base apart. Including the terminal cysteine and phenylalanine, the CDR3 comprises 12 residues. Only the CDR3 DNA stays, 36 bases, in frame from base 1. Clipping removes 7 bases from V and 6 bases from J, with 5 as the unmatched junction base count. For CDR1 and CDR2, the germline V gene lists SNHLY and FYNNEI. Moderately to severely active disease, a Clinical Activity Score of at least 3, a NOSPECS grade of at least 4, and a duration under 3 months were present in ophthalmopathy patients. Patients with uncontrolled infections, other autoimmune diseases, pregnancy or lactation were excluded. Diagnoses were established on the basis of clinical symptoms, serum thyroxine and TRAb, thyroid ultrasound, and orbital computed tomography. Ficoll-Paque density gradient centrifugation was used to isolate PBMCs from about 9 ml of fresh peripheral blood. Total RNA was extracted using Trizol reagent, and RNA quality was assessed on an Agilent 2100 Bioanalyzer.

The V and J segments used are TRBV2 and TRBJ1-2, and TRBD1 aligns with 7 junction nucleotides. The TCR originated in a man younger than 35 with Graves' ophthalmopathy. Sequenced input: blood. The CDR3 in this case is CASTRQGHGYTF. Read as DNA, the sequence is TGTGCCAGCACGCGACAGGGCCATGGCTACACCTTC.